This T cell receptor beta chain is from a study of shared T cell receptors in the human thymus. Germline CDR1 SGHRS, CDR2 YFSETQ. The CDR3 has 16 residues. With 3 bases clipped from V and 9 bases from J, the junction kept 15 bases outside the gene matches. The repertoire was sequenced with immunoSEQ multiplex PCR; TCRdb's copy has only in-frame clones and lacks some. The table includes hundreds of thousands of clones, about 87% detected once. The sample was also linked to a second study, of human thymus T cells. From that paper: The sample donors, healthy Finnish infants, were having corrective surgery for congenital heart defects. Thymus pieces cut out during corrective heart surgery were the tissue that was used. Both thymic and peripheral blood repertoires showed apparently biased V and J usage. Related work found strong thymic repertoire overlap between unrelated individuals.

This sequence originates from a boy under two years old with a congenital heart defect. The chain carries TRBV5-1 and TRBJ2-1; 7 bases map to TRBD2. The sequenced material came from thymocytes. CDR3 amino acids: CASSSPGGGRLPEQFF. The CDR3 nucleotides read TGCGCCAGCAGCTCGCCCGGCGGGGGTCGTTTACCTGAGCAGTTCTTC. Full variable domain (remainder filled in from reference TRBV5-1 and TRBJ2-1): KAGVTQTPRYLIKTRGQQVTLSCSPISGHRSVSWYQQTPGQGLQFLFEYFSETQRNKGNFPGRFSGRQFSNSRSEMNVSTLELGDSALYLCASSSPGGGRLPEQFFGPGTRLTVL.